The 32 T cell receptor beta chains below were found in one sample sequenced in a study of cytomegalovirus exposure and HLA in healthy donors. Both 60 Vbeta primers and 13 Jbeta primers went into the PCR. Data came from immunoSEQ multiplex PCR; TCRdb stores just in-frame clones and leaves some out. Among roughly 100,000 clones listed, roughly 80% were seen once. Sequencing was done on a sample of PBMCs. The source of these receptors is a man younger than 45 in good health and CMV-seropositive.

The chain combines TRBV7-2 with TRBJ2-3; tentatively, D is TRBD2 (7 bases). This CDR3 has 15 amino acids. V dropped 2 bases and J dropped 3 bases, with 12 bases sitting between them. Germline V gene data show CDR1 as SGHTA and CDR2 as FQGNSA. This CDR3 is CASSLWGGPTDTQYF. The CDR3, as DNA: TGTGCCAGCAGCTTATGGGGGGGGCCGACAGATACGCAGTATTTT.

The V call is TRBV13, the J call TRBJ2-2; D is perhaps TRBD2 (5 bases). The CDR3 length is 14 residues. Germline V gene data show CDR1 as PRHDT and CDR2 as FYEKMQ (reference sequence). Trimming cost V 7 bases and J 6 bases, with 15 bases left between them. This CDR3 is CASILRGKAGELFF. In DNA form, the CDR3 reads TGTGCCAGCATCCTTCGAGGGAAGGCCGGGGAGCTGTTTTTT. The whole variable domain, filled in from reference TRBV13 and TRBJ2-2, reads AAGVIQSPRHLIKEKRETATLKCYPIPRHDTVYWYQQGPGQDPQFLISFYEKMQSDKGSIPDRFSAQQFSDYHSELNMSSLELGDSALYFCASILRGKAGELFFGEGSRLTVL.

The gene calls are TRBV6-5 and TRBJ1-3; D is undetermined. V was shortened by 6 bases and J by 4 bases, with 10 bases between the two germline ends. CDR3 length: 13 residues. Germline CDR1 is MNHEY and CDR2 is SVGAGI. CDR3 sequence reads: CASRSQAGNTIYF. CDR3 bases: TGTGCCAGCAGGTCCCAGGCAGGAAACACCATATATTTT.

The rearrangement joins TRBV5-1 to TRBJ1-2; TRBD1 matches at 7 bases. The length of the CDR3 is 13 residues. CDR1 SGHRS and CDR2 YFSETQ come from the germline V gene. V trimming: 2 bases; J trimming: 7 bases; junction bases outside the gene matches: 5. CDR3 in DNA: TGCGCCAGCAGCTTCGGGCAGGGGGGTGGCTACACCTTC. This codes for CASSFGQGGGYTF.

The chain is built from TRBV7-2 and TRBJ2-7; 7 bases map to TRBD2. V dropped 7 bases and J dropped 0; count of bases not matched to a gene: 9. CDR3 length: 15 residues. CDR1 is SGHTA and CDR2 is FQGNSA in the germline V gene. CDR3 DNA sequence: TGTGCCAGCACCCTCGGGGGGATCAACTCCTACGAGCAGTACTTC. As protein: CASTLGGINSYEQYF.

The V and J genes are TRBV5-5 and TRBJ2-1; D remains ambiguous. This CDR3 is built from 14 residues. Germline CDR1 is SGHKS and CDR2 is YYEKEE (reference sequence). V lost 0 bases and J lost 6, with 10 bases in between. CDR3 sequence reads: CASSLDSLVNEQFF. CDR3 DNA sequence: TGTGCCAGCAGCTTGGACTCCCTGGTCAATGAGCAGTTCTTC.

This clone has only a few counts. The chain employs TRBV19 and TRBJ2-5, with a possible D match to TRBD2 (6 bases). The CDR3 is 13 amino acids. CDR1 is LNHDA and CDR2 is SQIVND in the germline V gene (reference sequence). Trimming stripped 8 bases from V and 4 bases from J, with 14 bases between. CDR3 sequence (DNA): TGTGCCAGTTCGCGGGCGGGGCCAGAGACCCAGTACTTC. Protein sequence: CASSRAGPETQYF. Together with reference TRBV19 and TRBJ2-5, the CDR3 gives the full variable domain: DGGITQSPKYLFRKEGQNVTLSCEQNLNHDAMYWYRQDPGQGLRLIYYSQIVNDFQKGDIAEGYSVSREKKESFPLTVTSAQKNPTAFYLCASSRAGPETQYFGPGTRLLVL.

This clone was picked up many times. The chain recombines TRBV7-2 with TRBJ2-1, with 9 bases matching TRBD1. V dropped 0 bases and J dropped 8; count of bases not matched to a gene: 8. Germline assignment: CDR1 SGHTA and CDR2 FQGNSA. The CDR3 is 16 residues long. The CDR3 DNA is TGTGCCAGCAGCTTAGCAGGGACAGGGCGCAAGGATGAGCAGTTCTTC. It translates to CASSLAGTGRKDEQFF. Variable domain in full (rest from reference TRBV7-2 and TRBJ2-1): GAGVSQSPSNKVTEKGKDVELRCDPISGHTALYWYRQSLGQGLEFLIYFQGNSAPDKSGLPSDRFSAERTGGSVSTLTIQRTQQEDSAVYLCASSLAGTGRKDEQFFGPGTRLTVL.

The V call is TRBV19, the J call TRBJ2-2; D is ambiguous. Germline V CDR1 and CDR2: LNHDA, SQIVND (reference sequence). The CDR3 spans 14 residues. Trimming stripped 3 bases from V and 0 bases from J, with 5 bases between. CDR3 sequence reads: CASSIGPNTGELFF. Written as DNA, the CDR3 is TGTGCCAGTAGTATTGGCCCGAACACCGGGGAGCTGTTTTTT.

The gene calls are TRBV2 and TRBJ1-2; D gene unclear. Germline V gene sequence: CDR1 SNHLY, CDR2 FYNNEI. The V and J ends lost 0 bases and 8 bases respectively, with 16 bases between them. The CDR3 totals 15 residues. The CDR3 DNA is TGTGCCAGCAGTGAAGCGCTAGTGGAGGGTAAGGGCTACACCTTC. This translates into CASSEALVEGKGYTF.

V is TRBV7-2 and J is TRBJ2-3; 7 nucleotides align to TRBD1. V shed 5 bases, J shed 7 bases, and the junction held 9 bases outside the gene matches. CDR1 and CDR2 (germline): SGHTA, FQGNSA. The CDR3 totals 14 residues. The CDR3 sequence: CASSTPGQDHTQYF. CDR3 sequence (DNA): TGTGCCAGCAGCACGCCTGGACAGGATCATACGCAGTATTTT.

The chain links TRBV5-8 to TRBJ2-1; a weak D match, TRBD2 (7 bases). The V and J ends lost 2 bases and 7 bases respectively, with 22 bases between them. In germline, CDR1 is SGHTS, CDR2 YDEGEE. The length of the CDR3 is 17 residues. The CDR3 DNA reads TGTGCCAGCAGCTTCCTTCTGGGCGGGGGCCGAGGGAATGAGCAGTTCTTC. Encoded protein: CASSFLLGGGRGNEQFF. Full variable domain (outside the CDR3, taken from reference TRBV5-8 and TRBJ2-1): EAGVTQSPTHLIKTRGQQATLRCSPISGHTSVYWYQQALGLGLQFLLWYDEGEERNRGNFPPRFSGRQFPNYSSELNVNALELEDSALYLCASSFLLGGGRGNEQFFGPGTRLTVL.

This clone came up a few times. The chain joins TRBV27 to TRBJ1-2; the D gene is possibly TRBD1 (6 bases). This CDR3 contains 15 residues. The V gene's germline CDR1 is MNHEY and CDR2 SMNVEV (reference sequence). With 3 bases removed from V and 3 bases from J, the gap between germline ends came to 14 bases. The CDR3 is CASSFLGAADYGYTF. In DNA form, the CDR3 reads TGTGCCAGCAGTTTTTTGGGGGCCGCGGACTATGGCTACACCTTC.

This clone was detected only once. This chain connects TRBV9 to TRBJ2-5, with D uncertain. V lost 2 bases, J lost 2 bases, and 7 bases lay in between. The CDR3 extends over 13 amino acids. Germline assignment: CDR1 SGDLS and CDR2 YYNGEE. This CDR3 reads CASSVDTQETQYF. The CDR3 DNA reads as TGTGCCAGCAGCGTCGATACTCAAGAGACCCAGTACTTC.

The CDR3 nucleotides read TGTGCCAGCAGTTTTCCGGGGGGCGTCTACTACGAGCAGTACTTC. This gives the protein CASSFPGGVYYEQYF. The chain carries TRBV27 and TRBJ2-7; D possibly corresponds to TRBD2 (7 bases). CDR3 size: 15 residues. CDR1 and CDR2 from the germline V gene are MNHEY and SMNVEV (reference sequence). V dropped 3 bases and J dropped 3 bases, with 15 bases sitting between them.

The CDR3: CASSAGTGSYEQYF. The CDR3 DNA follows: TGTGCCAGTAGTGCCGGGACTGGCTCCTACGAGCAGTACTTC. The gene calls are TRBV19 and TRBJ2-7, with D possibly being TRBD2 (6 bases). Trimming stripped 5 bases from V and 0 bases from J, with 11 bases between. The CDR3 is 14 residues long. Germline assignment: CDR1 LNHDA and CDR2 SQIVND (reference sequence).

This chain links TRBV19 with TRBJ2-5; no clear D gene. Trimming left V 3 bases short and J 1 base short, with 6 bases between. Germline loops: CDR1 LNHDA, CDR2 SQIVND (reference sequence). CDR3 length equals 13 residues. The CDR3 sequence: CASSMRLQETQYF. Written as DNA, the CDR3 is TGTGCCAGTAGTATGAGACTCCAAGAGACCCAGTACTTC.

In regard to this clone: The same CDR3 also results from other DNA sequences found in this sample. J is TRBJ1-1 and V is TRBV9; no reliable D call. The CDR3 is 14 residues long. The germline V gene encodes CDR1 SGDLS and CDR2 YYNGEE. With 0 bases removed from V and 1 base from J, the gap between germline ends came to 7 bases. The DNA for the CDR3 is TGTGCCAGCAGCGTAGACCGGGAGAACACTGAAGCTTTCTTT. Its protein is CASSVDRENTEAFF.

This chain uses TRBV7-9 with TRBJ2-5; perhaps TRBD1 as D (7 bases). Trimming pared 5 bases from V and 2 bases from J, leaving 9 bases between. Germline assignment: CDR1 SEHNR and CDR2 FQNEAQ (reference sequence). CDR3 length: 13 residues. CDR3: CASSPGGQETQYF. CDR3 bases: TGTGCCAGCAGCCCAGGGGGGCAAGAGACCCAGTACTTC.

The V gene is TRBV28, the J gene TRBJ2-3; 8 bases fit TRBD2. Germline V lookup: CDR1 MDHEN, CDR2 SYDVKM. V trimming: 2 bases; J trimming: 6 bases; junction bases outside the gene matches: 4. This CDR3 comprises 14 residues. CDR3 protein: CASSLRGGRDTQYF. DNA for the CDR3: TGTGCCAGCAGTTTACGGGGGGGTCGGGATACGCAGTATTTT.

The chain joins TRBV9 to TRBJ2-7; 7 bases map to TRBD1. The CDR3 covers 16 residues. The germline gives CDR1 SGDLS, CDR2 YYNGEE. After removal of 2 bases from V and 2 bases from J, the junction contained 10 bases not matched to a gene. This CDR3 is CASSVDGFQGAYEQYF. CDR3 DNA sequence: TGTGCCAGCAGCGTCGATGGGTTTCAGGGGGCCTACGAGCAGTACTTC.

This chain links TRBV9 with TRBJ2-7; 7 bases align to TRBD1. Per the germline V gene, CDR1 is SGDLS and CDR2 is YYNGEE. CDR3 length: 16 residues. The V segment lost 3 bases and the J segment 9 bases; nucleotides outside the gene matches: 18. For the CDR3, the DNA is TGTGCCAGCAGCGGAGGGGGCTCCGGACAGGATACGGTGCAGTACTTC. This encodes CASSGGGSGQDTVQYF.

The CDR3 sequence is CASERNTEAFF. Written as DNA, the CDR3 is TGTGCCAGCGAGAGGAACACTGAAGCTTTCTTT. This rearrangement joins TRBV2 to TRBJ1-1, with D hard to call. The CDR3 extends over 11 amino acids. V was shortened by 8 bases and J by 1 base, with 5 bases between the two germline ends. Germline V gene data show CDR1 as SNHLY and CDR2 as FYNNEI.

The gene calls are TRBV5-1 and TRBJ2-3, with 13 positions matching TRBD2. V gave up 3 bases and J gave up 3 bases; unmatched junction bases: 7. The CDR3 contains 17 residues. Per the germline V gene, CDR1 is SGHRS and CDR2 is YFSETQ. In nucleotides, the CDR3 is TGCGCCAGCAGCTCACGGACTAGCGGGGGTCTAACAGATACGCAGTATTTT. This sequence encodes CASSSRTSGGLTDTQYF. Full variable domain (rest looked up from reference TRBV5-1 and TRBJ2-3): KAGVTQTPRYLIKTRGQQVTLSCSPISGHRSVSWYQQTPGQGLQFLFEYFSETQRNKGNFPGRFSGRQFSNSRSEMNVSTLELGDSALYLCASSSRTSGGLTDTQYFGPGTRLTVL.

V is TRBV7-3 and J is TRBJ2-3, with D possibly matching TRBD2 (6 bases). The CDR3 totals 17 residues. The germline V gene has CDR1 SGHTA and CDR2 FQGTGA. Trimming took off 4 bases at V and 2 bases at J, with 19 bases between the two ends. The CDR3 nucleotides are TGTGCCAGCAGCTCCGCGGGACTCACGTCTTACACAGATACGCAGTATTTT. This translates into CASSSAGLTSYTDTQYF. Complete variable domain (other parts from reference TRBV7-3 and TRBJ2-3): GAGVSQTPSNKVTEKGKYVELRCDPISGHTALYWYRQSLGQGPEFLIYFQGTGAADDSGLPNDRFFAVRPEGSVSTLKIQRTERGDSAVYLCASSSAGLTSYTDTQYFGPGTRLTVL.

The chain links TRBV4-1 to TRBJ2-5; TRBD2 matches at 11 bases. Trimming cost V 2 bases and J 0 bases; bases outside gene matches: 2. Germline V gene lookup returns CDR1 MGHRA and CDR2 YSYEKL. The CDR3 covers 16 residues. The CDR3 protein is CASSQPTSGDQETQYF. In DNA, the CDR3 is TGCGCCAGCAGCCAACCGACTAGCGGGGACCAAGAGACCCAGTACTTC.

This chain links TRBV2 with TRBJ2-5; D possibly corresponds to TRBD2 (5 bases). Germline V CDR1 and CDR2: SNHLY, FYNNEI. This CDR3 region has 13 residues. Between the trimmed V and J ends, which lost 4 bases and 5 bases, there was a span of 11 bases. The CDR3, as DNA: TGTGCCAGCAGTGGTAGAGGGTCGGAGACCCAGTACTTC. This codes for CASSGRGSETQYF.

The chain combines TRBV30 with TRBJ2-3; D is perhaps TRBD2 (5 bases). CDR1 is GTSNPN, CDR2 SVGIG, per germline (reference sequence). The ends were cut back, 0 bases at V and 1 base at J, with 8 bases in the middle. This CDR3 spans 14 amino acids. The CDR3 sequence: CAWSVPGGTDTQYF. In DNA form, the CDR3 reads TGTGCCTGGAGTGTACCCGGGGGCACAGATACGCAGTATTTT.

The CDR3 DNA sequence: TGCGCCAGCAGCCGCACCGCAGGGGGAAGGCGGGCACCCCTCCACTTT. Translating gives CASSRTAGGRRAPLHF. The chain carries TRBV4-3 and TRBJ1-6, with TRBD1 matching over 7 bases. Germline CDR1 and CDR2: LGHNA and YSLEER. The junction had 14 bases not matched to a gene; V was cut back by 4 bases and J by 11 bases. This CDR3 spans 16 amino acids.

The chain uses TRBV6-5 and TRBJ1-1, with unresolved D. CDR3 length equals 15 residues. V dropped 2 bases and J dropped 4 bases, with 14 bases sitting between them. The germline CDR1 and CDR2 sequences are MNHEY and SVGAGI. Here the CDR3 DNA reads TGTGCCAGCAGTTACGGTCCGGGAGGGAGCACTGAAGCTTTCTTT. This codes for CASSYGPGGSTEAFF.

Points on this clone: A read error may produce the germline difference seen at one junction end. V and J are TRBV7-7 and TRBJ2-1, with 8 bases that match TRBD2. This CDR3 is 16 amino acids long. Per germline, CDR1 SSHAT and CDR2 FNYEAQ (reference sequence). The CDR3 sequence is CASSLATSGPYNEQFF. For the CDR3, the DNA is TGTGCTAGCAGCTTGGCTACTAGCGGACCCTACAATGAGCAGTTCTTC. Full variable domain (missing parts from reference TRBV7-7 and TRBJ2-1): GAGVSQSPRYKVTKRGQDVTLRCDPISSHATLYWYQQALGQGPEFLTYFNYEAQPDKSGLPSDRFSAERPEGSISTLTIQRTEQRDSAMYRCASSLATSGPYNEQFFGPGTRLTVL.

The table lists this clone with a few counts. The chain couples TRBV7-2 to TRBJ2-5, with D hard to call. V was pared by 1 base and J by 2 bases, with 5 bases between. The germline gives CDR1 SGHTA, CDR2 FQGNSA. This CDR3 comprises 13 residues. CDR3 protein: CASSLVQQETQYF. DNA for the CDR3: TGTGCCAGCAGCTTAGTACAGCAAGAGACCCAGTACTTC.